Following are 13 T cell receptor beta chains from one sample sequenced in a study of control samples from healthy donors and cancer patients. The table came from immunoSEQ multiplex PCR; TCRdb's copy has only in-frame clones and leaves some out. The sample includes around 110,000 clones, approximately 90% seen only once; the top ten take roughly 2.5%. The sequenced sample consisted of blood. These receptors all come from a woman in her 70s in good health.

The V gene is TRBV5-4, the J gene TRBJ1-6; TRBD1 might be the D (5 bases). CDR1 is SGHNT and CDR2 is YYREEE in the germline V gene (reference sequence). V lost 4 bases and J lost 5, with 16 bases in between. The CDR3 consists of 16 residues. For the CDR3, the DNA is TGTGCCAGCAGCAAATCAATTACAGGAGATAATTCACCCCTCCACTTT. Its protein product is CASSKSITGDNSPLHF.

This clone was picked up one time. CDR3 nucleotide sequence: TGTGCCAGCACCCTCGGGACTAGCGGGGGGGCCGGGGCCCAGTACTTC. Its protein is CASTLGTSGGAGAQYF. The chain couples TRBV5-6 to TRBJ2-5; 16 bases are shared with TRBD2. J was trimmed by 9 bases and V by 6 bases; bases with no gene match: 11. Germline CDR1 and CDR2: SGHDT and YYEEEE. This CDR3 region has 16 residues. The full variable domain, in which reference TRBV5-6 and TRBJ2-5 provide the parts outside the CDR3, is DAGVTQSPTHLIKTRGQQVTLRCSPKSGHDTVSWYQQALGQGPQFIFQYYEEEERQRGNFPDRFSGHQFPNYSSELNVNALLLGDSALYLCASTLGTSGGAGAQYFGPGTRLLVL.

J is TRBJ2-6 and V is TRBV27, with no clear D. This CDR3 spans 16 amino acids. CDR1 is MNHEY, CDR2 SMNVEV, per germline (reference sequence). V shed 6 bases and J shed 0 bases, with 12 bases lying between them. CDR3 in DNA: TGTGCCAGCAGCCCGAGACCGAGCTCTGGGGCCAACGTCCTGACTTTC. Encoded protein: CASSPRPSSGANVLTF.

The CDR3 loop reads CASSFTRSHQETQYF. CDR3 nucleotides: TGTGCCAGCAGTTTTACGCGCAGTCACCAAGAGACCCAGTACTTC. This chain connects TRBV27 to TRBJ2-5; D ambiguous. Trimming took 3 bases from V and 0 from J, leaving 11 bases between them. This CDR3 is 15 amino acids long. Per the germline V gene, CDR1 is MNHEY and CDR2 is SMNVEV (reference sequence).

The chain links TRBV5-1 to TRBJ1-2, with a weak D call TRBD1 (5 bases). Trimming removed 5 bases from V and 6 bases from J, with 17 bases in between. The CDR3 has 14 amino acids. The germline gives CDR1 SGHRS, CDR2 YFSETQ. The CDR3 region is CASSIVGTKDGYTF. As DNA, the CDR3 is TGCGCCAGCAGTATCGTGGGGACCAAAGATGGCTACACCTTC.

CDR3 DNA sequence: TGTGCCACCAGTGATGCGGGCCATAATTCACCCCTCCACTTT. This gives the protein CATSDAGHNSPLHF. The chain joins TRBV24-1 to TRBJ1-6; D not certain. CDR3 size: 14 residues. Trimming took off 3 bases at V and 5 bases at J, with 7 bases between the two ends. Germline CDR1 reads KGHDR; CDR2 reads SFDVKD.

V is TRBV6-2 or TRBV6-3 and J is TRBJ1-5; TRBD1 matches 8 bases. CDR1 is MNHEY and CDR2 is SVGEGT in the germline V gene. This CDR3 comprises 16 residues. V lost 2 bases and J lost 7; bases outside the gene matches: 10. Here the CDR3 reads CASSYSTGGSQQPQHF. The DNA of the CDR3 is TGTGCCAGCAGTTACAGTACAGGGGGTTCGCAACAGCCCCAGCATTTT.

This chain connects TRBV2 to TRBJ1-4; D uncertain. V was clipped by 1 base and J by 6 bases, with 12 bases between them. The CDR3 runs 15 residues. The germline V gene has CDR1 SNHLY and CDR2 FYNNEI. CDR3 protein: CASSEGMVGYEKLFF. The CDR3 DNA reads TGTGCCAGCAGTGAAGGCATGGTTGGGTATGAAAAACTGTTTTTT.

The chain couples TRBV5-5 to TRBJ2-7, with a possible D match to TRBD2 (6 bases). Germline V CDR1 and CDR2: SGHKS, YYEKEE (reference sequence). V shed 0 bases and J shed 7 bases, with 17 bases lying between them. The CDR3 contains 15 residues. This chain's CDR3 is CASSLVLAAAGEQYF. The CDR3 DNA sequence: TGTGCCAGCAGCTTGGTTTTGGCGGCTGCGGGAGAGCAGTACTTC.

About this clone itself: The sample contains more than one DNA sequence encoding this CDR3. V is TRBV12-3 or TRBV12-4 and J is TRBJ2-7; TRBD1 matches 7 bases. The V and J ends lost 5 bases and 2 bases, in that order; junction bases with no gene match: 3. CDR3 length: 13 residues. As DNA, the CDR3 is TGTGCCAGCAGTCTGACAGGGCCCTACGAGCAGTACTTC. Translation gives CASSLTGPYEQYF.

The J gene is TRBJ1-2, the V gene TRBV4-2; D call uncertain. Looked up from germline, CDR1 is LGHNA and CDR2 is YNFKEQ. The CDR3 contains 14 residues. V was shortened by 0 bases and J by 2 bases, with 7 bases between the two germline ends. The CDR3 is CASSQDPSNYGYTF. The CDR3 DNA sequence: TGTGCCAGCAGCCAAGATCCCTCAAACTATGGCTACACCTTC.

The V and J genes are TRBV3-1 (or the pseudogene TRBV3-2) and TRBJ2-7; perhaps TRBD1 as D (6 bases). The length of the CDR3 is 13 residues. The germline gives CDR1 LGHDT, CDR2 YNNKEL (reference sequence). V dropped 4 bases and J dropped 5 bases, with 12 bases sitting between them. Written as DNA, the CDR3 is TGTGCCAGCAGCCCGGGACAAATAAACGAGCAGTACTTC. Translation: CASSPGQINEQYF.

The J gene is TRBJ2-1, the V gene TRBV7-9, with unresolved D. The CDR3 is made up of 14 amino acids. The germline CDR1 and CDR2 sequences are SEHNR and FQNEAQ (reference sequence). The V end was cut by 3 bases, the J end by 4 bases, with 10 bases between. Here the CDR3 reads CASSLISEYNEQFF. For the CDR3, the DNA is TGTGCCAGCAGCTTGATTTCGGAATACAATGAGCAGTTCTTC.